Following are 19 T cell receptor beta chains from one sample sequenced in a study of T cells after yellow fever vaccination. TCRdb recomputed calls from the 5' RACE reads with MiXCR, one row per CDR3 protein. The sample contains roughly 320,000 distinct CDR3 sequences, roughly 10% of which appear only once. The source material was CD4+ T cells sorted from PBMCs, sampled 45 days after the yellow fever booster vaccination. The source is a man aged 18 to 30 who received the YFV17D yellow fever vaccine.

V usage is TRBV29-1 and J usage is TRBJ2-3; D is ambiguous. Per germline, CDR1 SQVTM and CDR2 ANQGSEA. Trimming pared 3 bases from V and 5 bases from J, leaving 12 bases between. CDR3 length: 13 amino acids. CDR3 sequence reads: CSVDRKAGDTQYF. In DNA form, the CDR3 reads TGCAGCGTTGATAGAAAGGCAGGAGATACGCAGTATTTT.

This clonotype was counted only a few times. The chain has TRBV18 and TRBJ2-7, with D possibly being TRBD2 (6 bases). The CDR3 is 16 residues long. Between the trimmed V and J ends, which lost 3 bases and 5 bases, there was a span of 20 bases. CDR1 KGHSH and CDR2 LQKENI come from the germline V gene. The CDR3 nucleotides are TGTGCCAGCTCACCGCCAGGACGGTCCGGGGGAGACGAGCAGTACTTC. Translation gives CASSPPGRSGGDEQYF.

The rearrangement links TRBV6-1 to TRBJ2-3; D is uncertain. V lost 2 bases, J lost 5 bases, and 8 bases lay in between. This CDR3 region has 13 residues. Germline V gene lookup returns CDR1 MNHNS and CDR2 SASEGT. The CDR3 region is CASSEQVRDTQYF. DNA for the CDR3: TGTGCCAGCAGTGAACAGGTTAGAGATACGCAGTATTTT.

The rearrangement links TRBV18 to TRBJ1-1; tentative D call: TRBD1 (6 bases). The CDR3 length is 17 residues. CDR1 is KGHSH and CDR2 is LQKENI in the germline V gene. V was shortened by 2 bases and J by 0 bases, with 16 bases between the two germline ends. The CDR3 protein is CASSPNQGWDMNTEAFF. The CDR3 nucleotides are TGTGCCAGCTCACCAAACCAGGGGTGGGACATGAACACTGAAGCTTTCTTT.

This clonotype was seen repeatedly, ten times or more. The rearrangement joins TRBV5-1 to TRBJ2-7; 14 bases match TRBD2. This CDR3 is built from 14 residues. Trimming took 7 bases from V and 6 from J; bases not matched to a gene: 6. Germline V gives CDR1 SGHRS, CDR2 YFSETQ. CDR3 sequence reads: CASRTGLAGGEQYF. The DNA of the CDR3 is TGCGCCAGCCGAACCGGACTAGCGGGGGGCGAGCAGTACTTC. The variable domain in full, completed from reference TRBV5-1 and TRBJ2-7, reads KAGVTQTPRYLIKTRGQQVTLSCSPISGHRSVSWYQQTPGQGLQFLFEYFSETQRNKGNFPGRFSGRQFSNSRSEMNVSTLELGDSALYLCASRTGLAGGEQYFGPGTRLTVT.

This clonotype was detected many times. The rearrangement links TRBV7-9 to TRBJ2-1; 7 positions agree with TRBD2. The CDR3 totals 15 residues. Losses at the gene ends were 3 bases for V and 7 bases for J; bases not matched to a gene: 9. Germline V gene sequence: CDR1 SEHNR, CDR2 FQNEAQ (reference sequence). The CDR3 nucleotides are TGTGCCAGCAGCTTCCGTAACCAAGCGGGGAATGAGCAGTTCTTC. As protein: CASSFRNQAGNEQFF. Complete variable domain (other parts from reference TRBV7-9 and TRBJ2-1): DTGVSQNPRHKITKRGQNVTFRCDPISEHNRLYWYRQTLGQGPEFLTYFQNEAQLEKSRLLSDRFSAERPKGSFSTLEIQRTEQGDSAMYLCASSFRNQAGNEQFFGPGTRLTVL.

This chain uses TRBV20-1 with TRBJ2-7; D might be TRBD1 (7 bases). There are 14 residues in the CDR3. Germline V gives CDR1 DFQATT, CDR2 SNEGSKA (reference sequence). The DNA for the CDR3 is TGCAGTGCAAGAGAAGGCAGGGGGGTACACGAGCAGTACGTC. This translates into CSAREGRGVHEQYV.

This clonotype was observed at least ten times. The chain couples TRBV9 to TRBJ2-5; TRBD1 is a possible D gene (6 bases). CDR1 SGDLS and CDR2 YYNGEE come from the germline V gene. The CDR3 contains 15 residues. V was pared by 4 bases and J by 5 bases, with 18 bases between. CDR3 sequence reads: CASSPGEGSRETQYF. The DNA for the CDR3 is TGTGCCAGCAGCCCAGGGGAAGGCTCTCGGGAGACCCAGTACTTC.

The chain couples TRBV10-2 to TRBJ2-2, with 7 bases matching TRBD1. The trim removed 3 bases at V and 4 bases at J, leaving 5 bases unmatched. Germline loops: CDR1 WSHSY, CDR2 SAAADI. The CDR3 is 15 residues long. The CDR3 DNA sequence: TGCGCCAGCAGTGAACAGGGGCTCTCCACCGGGGAGCTGTTTTTT. It yields the protein CASSEQGLSTGELFF.

V usage is TRBV30 and J usage is TRBJ2-1; 10 positions match TRBD2. V shed 7 bases, J shed 3 bases, and the junction held 3 bases outside the gene matches. The germline V gene encodes CDR1 GTSNPN and CDR2 SVGIG (reference sequence). This CDR3 is 13 amino acids long. CDR3 amino acids: CAFTSGVYNEQFF. CDR3 DNA: TGTGCCTTCACTAGCGGGGTCTACAATGAGCAGTTCTTC.

This clonotype showed up just a few times. V is TRBV29-1 and J is TRBJ2-3, with D possibly being TRBD2 (5 bases). Between the trimmed V and J ends, which lost 4 bases and 6 bases, there was a span of 11 bases. Germline values: CDR1 SQVTM, CDR2 ANQGSEA. The CDR3 contains 12 residues. CDR3 amino acids: CSVGGAKDTQYF. The CDR3 DNA is TGCAGCGTTGGGGGAGCCAAGGATACGCAGTATTTT.

CDR3 protein: CASSKVQRGEQYF. In nucleotides, the CDR3 is TGTGCCAGCAGCAAGGTTCAAAGAGGCGAGCAGTACTTC. The chain carries TRBV7-3 and TRBJ2-7; no firm D call. The CDR3 totals 13 residues. Germline CDR1 reads SGHTA; CDR2 reads FQGTGA. The V end was cut by 5 bases, the J end by 6 bases, with 14 bases between.

This clonotype has a handful of counts. The CDR3 loop is CSARGMGPSSTGTNEKLFF. The CDR3 bases are TGCAGTGCTAGAGGCATGGGGCCCTCTTCCACAGGGACTAATGAAAAACTGTTTTTT. The chain employs TRBV20-1 and TRBJ1-4; perhaps TRBD1 as D (6 bases). The CDR3 has 19 residues. CDR1 is DFQATT and CDR2 is SNEGSKA in the germline V gene (reference sequence). With 1 base removed from V and 2 bases from J, the gap between germline ends came to 23 bases.

The J gene is TRBJ2-1, the V gene TRBV12-3 or TRBV12-4; D might be TRBD1 (5 bases). V was clipped by 2 bases and J by 6 bases, with 11 bases between them. The CDR3 consists of 14 residues. The CDR3 is CASSLPSGLNEQFF. CDR3 nucleotide sequence: TGTGCCAGCAGTTTACCGTCAGGGCTCAATGAGCAGTTCTTC.

This clonotype was counted ten times or more. The genes are TRBV5-1 and TRBJ2-3, with TRBD2 matching over 13 bases. V dropped 1 base and J dropped 6; count of bases not matched to a gene: 5. This CDR3 contains 16 residues. Germline CDR1 is SGHRS and CDR2 is YFSETQ. DNA of the CDR3: TGCGCCAGCAGCTTGCCGGGACTAGCGGGACCGGATACGCAGTATTTT. Protein: CASSLPGLAGPDTQYF.

The rearrangement uses TRBV5-4 and TRBJ2-3, with 7 nucleotides matching TRBD1. Germline V lookup: CDR1 SGHNT, CDR2 YYREEE (reference sequence). The CDR3 is 15 residues long. V lost 3 bases, J lost 2 bases, and 6 bases stayed unmatched. The CDR3 sequence: CASSSPGGPTDTQYF. In nucleotides, the CDR3 is TGTGCCAGCAGCTCTCCAGGGGGACCCACAGATACGCAGTATTTT.

This clonotype was counted a few times. J is TRBJ1-5 and V is TRBV6-2 or TRBV6-3; 7 nucleotides align to TRBD1. The trim removed 5 bases at V and 9 bases at J, leaving 10 bases unmatched. Germline values: CDR1 MNHEY, CDR2 SVGEGT. The CDR3 totals 14 residues. The CDR3 bases are TGTGCCAGCAGTGATCAGGGGGGAGGGCCGCCCCAGCATTTT. It is translated as CASSDQGGGPPQHF.

This clonotype was found a few times. The V gene is TRBV7-2, the J gene TRBJ2-7; 8 bases fit TRBD1. Germline lookup yields CDR1 SGHTA and CDR2 FQGNSA. The V segment lost 0 bases and the J segment 5 bases; nucleotides outside the gene matches: 9. This CDR3 is 16 amino acids long. The CDR3: CASSLAVTGGHNEQYV. As DNA, the CDR3 is TGTGCCAGCAGCTTAGCCGTAACAGGGGGGCACAACGAGCAGTACGTC.

This clonotype was counted only a few times. This chain uses TRBV6-6 with TRBJ2-4; 13 positions agree with TRBD2. The CDR3 spans 16 residues. V shed 6 bases and J 9 bases; nucleotides not matched to a gene: 11. Per the germline V gene, CDR1 is MNHNY and CDR2 is SVGAGI (reference sequence). This CDR3 reads CASSPGLAGLGGIQYF. The CDR3 bases are TGTGCCAGCAGCCCGGGACTAGCGGGGCTGGGCGGCATTCAGTACTTC.